A single TCR beta chain is shown here with its context. The antigen is unknown. Vbeta (60) and Jbeta (13) primers were used in the PCR. Data came from immunoSEQ multiplex PCR; TCRdb stores just in-frame clones and leaves some out. The data hold about 100,000 clones, with more than 75% observed a single time. Each donor's status was that of a healthy bone marrow donor. The data were obtained in a study of cytomegalovirus exposure and HLA in healthy donors. Whole-study results and caveats: With DRB1 most and HLA-C fewest, TCR association rates differed between HLA loci in a later analysis. Later analysis indicated greater clonal expansion among HLA-associated TCR beta chains than among equally common other chains. Overall, roughly 160 TCR beta chains were annotated as cytomegalovirus-associated.

This CDR3 comprises 12 residues. V was cut by 3 bases and J by 6 bases, with 10 bases left in between. Germline V lookup: CDR1 SGHDT, CDR2 YYEEEE. The rearrangement links TRBV5-6 to TRBJ2-7; possible D gene TRBD2, 6 bases. This sequence was found in a woman aged 45-60 years in good health and CMV-seropositive. What was sequenced was PBMCs. The CDR3 DNA reads TGTGCCAGCAGCTCCGGAGGGATCGAGCAGTACTTC. Its protein is CASSSGGIEQYF.